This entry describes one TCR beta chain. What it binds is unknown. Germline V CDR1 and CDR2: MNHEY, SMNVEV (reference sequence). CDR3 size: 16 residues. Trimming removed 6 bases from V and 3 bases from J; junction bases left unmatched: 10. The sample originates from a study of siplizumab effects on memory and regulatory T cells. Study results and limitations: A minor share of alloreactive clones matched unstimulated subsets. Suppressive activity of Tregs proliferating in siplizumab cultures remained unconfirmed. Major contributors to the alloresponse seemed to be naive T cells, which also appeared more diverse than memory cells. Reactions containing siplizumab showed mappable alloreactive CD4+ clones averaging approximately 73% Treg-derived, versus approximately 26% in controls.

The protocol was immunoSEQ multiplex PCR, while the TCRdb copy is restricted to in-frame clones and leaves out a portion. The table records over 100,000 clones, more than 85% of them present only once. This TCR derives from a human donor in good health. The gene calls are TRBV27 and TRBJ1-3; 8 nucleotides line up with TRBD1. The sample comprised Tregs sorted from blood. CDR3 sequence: CASRKTRQGFGNTIYF. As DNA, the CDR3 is TGTGCCAGCAGGAAAACCCGACAGGGGTTTGGAAACACCATATATTTT.